A single sample gave rise to the 21 T cell receptor beta chains below, sequenced in a study of T cell changes during pregnancy in multiple sclerosis. The repertoire was sequenced with immunoSEQ multiplex PCR; TCRdb's copy has only in-frame clones and lacks some. Of more than 35,000 clones in the sample, about 88% were seen once. This specimen consisted of CD8+ T cells from peripheral blood mononuclear cells, obtained after pregnancy. These receptors came from a female donor in good health, enrolled as a control in a pregnancy study.

The chain has TRBV15 and TRBJ2-1; a weak D match, TRBD2 (5 bases). CDR3 length: 14 amino acids. Germline V gives CDR1 LNHNV, CDR2 YYDKDF (reference sequence). Trimming removed 0 bases from V and 9 bases from J, with 12 bases in between. CDR3 in amino acids: CATSRDEFRGEQFF. DNA for the CDR3: TGTGCCACCAGCAGAGATGAATTTCGGGGTGAGCAGTTCTTC.

This chain connects TRBV4-1 to TRBJ2-4; D is possibly TRBD2 (6 bases). V gave up 3 bases and J gave up 2 bases, with 14 bases separating them. Per the germline V gene, CDR1 is MGHRA and CDR2 is YSYEKL. This CDR3 comprises 16 residues. The CDR3 sequence is CASSHLGGLSKNIQYF. In DNA, the CDR3 is TGCGCCAGCAGCCACCTGGGGGGTTTGTCCAAAAACATTCAGTACTTC.

This clone was counted once. V gene TRBV14 combines with J gene TRBJ2-5; unclear D gene. The V end was cut by 5 bases, the J end by 5 bases, with 6 bases between. The CDR3 spans 11 residues. CDR1 and CDR2 from the germline V gene are SGHDN and FVKESK. CDR3 nucleotide sequence: TGTGCCAGCAGCGCTCGGGAGACCCAGTACTTC. This sequence encodes CASSARETQYF. Looking up the rest from reference TRBV14 and TRBJ2-5 gives the full variable domain: EAGVTQFPSHSVIEKGQTVTLRCDPISGHDNLYWYRRVMGKEIKFLLHFVKESKQDESGMPNNRFLAERTGGTYSTLKVQPAELEDSGVYFCASSARETQYFGPGTRLLVL.

V is TRBV9 and J is TRBJ1-5; possible D gene TRBD1, 6 bases. The germline gives CDR1 SGDLS, CDR2 YYNGEE. This CDR3 comprises 15 residues. V was shortened by 4 bases and J by 2 bases, with 13 bases between the two germline ends. CDR3 protein: CASSPQGQRNQPQHF. Written as DNA, the CDR3 is TGTGCCAGCAGCCCTCAGGGACAACGCAATCAGCCCCAGCATTTT.

This chain's CDR3 is CASRNTGELFF. DNA for the CDR3: TGTGCCAGCCGGAACACCGGGGAGCTGTTTTTT. The chain carries TRBV6-6 and TRBJ2-2; D is ambiguous. Trimming left V 8 bases short and J 1 base short, with 2 bases between. Germline-derived CDR1 and CDR2 are MNHNY and SVGAGI (reference sequence). The CDR3 spans 11 residues.

This clone was found once. V usage is TRBV7-6 and J usage is TRBJ2-1; 12 bases match TRBD2. CDR1 and CDR2 from the germline V gene are SGHVS and FNYEAQ. The J segment lost 15 bases and the V segment lost 4 bases, leaving 4 bases of the junction unmatched. This CDR3 contains 12 residues. CDR3 nucleotide sequence: TGTGCCAGCAGCTCCGGACTAGCGGGGCCGTTCTTC. It codes for CASSSGLAGPFF.

This chain links TRBV25-1 with TRBJ1-6; the match to TRBD1 covers 9 bases. Germline CDR1 and CDR2: MGHDK and SYGVNS. The CDR3 runs 14 residues. The ends lost 6 bases at V and 7 bases at J; junction bases unmatched: 4. The CDR3 sequence: CASRTGGINSPLHF. The CDR3 DNA sequence: TGTGCCAGCAGGACAGGGGGGATAAATTCACCCCTCCACTTT.

The genes are TRBV27 and TRBJ1-1; the D is unclear. Trimming shortened V by 3 bases and J by 11 bases, and 22 bases separated the two germline ends. Germline CDR1 MNHEY, CDR2 SMNVEV (reference sequence). CDR3 size: 15 residues. The CDR3 loop is CASSFRAGAIVGAFF. The DNA for the CDR3 is TGTGCCAGCAGTTTCAGAGCGGGAGCCATTGTTGGGGCTTTCTTT.

About this clone itself: Other DNA sequences in the sample encode the same CDR3. The chain recombines TRBV5-4 with TRBJ1-2; tentative D call: TRBD1 (5 bases). Germline V lookup: CDR1 SGHNT, CDR2 YYREEE (reference sequence). There are 13 residues in the CDR3. V lost 0 bases, J lost 6 bases, and 9 bases lay in between. The CDR3 protein is CASSLAGIDGYTF. CDR3 sequence (DNA): TGTGCCAGCAGCTTGGCAGGGATAGATGGCTACACCTTC.

The chain links TRBV6-1 to TRBJ1-1; D call uncertain. Germline V gene data show CDR1 as MNHNS and CDR2 as SASEGT. Trimming took 1 base from V and 6 from J, leaving 6 bases between them. This CDR3 has 12 amino acids. CDR3 loop: CASSEGRAEAFF. CDR3 DNA sequence: TGTGCCAGCAGTGAAGGGCGGGCTGAAGCTTTCTTT.

The V call is TRBV28, the J call TRBJ2-7, with D possibly TRBD1 on 6 matching bases. CDR1 is MDHEN, CDR2 SYDVKM, per germline. The ends were cut back, 6 bases at V and 4 bases at J, with 13 bases in the middle. This CDR3 has 13 residues. CDR3 region: CASRPGEKYEQYF. CDR3 coding DNA: TGTGCCAGCAGACCAGGGGAAAAATACGAGCAGTACTTC. Complete variable domain (other parts from reference TRBV28 and TRBJ2-7): DVKVTQSSRYLVKRTGEKVFLECVQDMDHENMFWYRQDPGLGLRLIYFSYDVKMKEKGDIPEGYSVSREKKERFSLILESASTNQTSMYLCASRPGEKYEQYFGPGTRLTVT.

The rearrangement links TRBV5-4 to TRBJ2-1; 12 positions agree with TRBD1. V lost 4 bases to trimming and J lost 7 bases; unmatched junction nucleotides: 9. CDR1 and CDR2 (germline): SGHNT, YYREEE (reference sequence). This CDR3 has 16 amino acids. The chain's CDR3 is CASSEGDRGPWNEQFF. CDR3 nucleotide sequence: TGTGCCAGCAGCGAAGGGGACAGGGGGCCTTGGAATGAGCAGTTCTTC.

This clone was counted a single time. The rearrangement uses TRBV10-3 and TRBJ1-2; perhaps TRBD1 as D (6 bases). Trimming left V 9 bases short and J 4 bases short, with 12 bases between. Germline V gene data show CDR1 as ENHRY and CDR2 as SYGVKD. CDR3 length: 12 residues. CDR3 region: CAISTGSYGYTF. The DNA for the CDR3 is TGTGCCATTTCGACAGGATCCTATGGCTACACCTTC.

This clone was seen a single time. The gene calls are TRBV25-1 and TRBJ2-1; D is perhaps TRBD1 (6 bases). Germline V gene data show CDR1 as MGHDK and CDR2 as SYGVNS. This CDR3 region has 15 residues. V was cut by 5 bases and J by 2 bases, with 13 bases left in between. The CDR3 nucleotides read TGTGCCAGCAGTCCGGACAGCCTCCCCTACAATGAGCAGTTCTTC. It encodes CASSPDSLPYNEQFF.

V is TRBV19 and J is TRBJ2-3; 8 nucleotides align to TRBD2. CDR3 length equals 15 residues. The germline CDR1 and CDR2 sequences are LNHDA and SQIVND (reference sequence). V was clipped by 3 bases and J by 0 bases; unmatched bases: 2. DNA of the CDR3: TGTGCCAGTAGTATGCGGGGGGCGAGCACAGATACGCAGTATTTT. Protein product: CASSMRGASTDTQYF.

This clone showed up just once. The rearrangement links TRBV7-9 to TRBJ2-3; TRBD2 matches at 12 bases. V shed 3 bases and J 0 bases; nucleotides not matched to a gene: 7. This CDR3 region has 18 residues. Germline lookup yields CDR1 SEHNR and CDR2 FQNEAQ (reference sequence). CDR3 bases: TGTGCCAGCAGCTTCTTACTAGCGGGGGGCCGTAGCACAGATACGCAGTATTTT. Translating it yields CASSFLLAGGRSTDTQYF.

The chain carries TRBV9 and TRBJ2-3; 9 bases match TRBD2. Trimming at V came to 3 bases and at J to 1 base, leaving 3 bases not matched to a gene. The germline V gene encodes CDR1 SGDLS and CDR2 YYNGEE. The CDR3 contains 15 residues. This CDR3 is CASSAWTSGTDTQYF. The CDR3 region has the DNA TGTGCCAGCAGCGCCTGGACTAGCGGCACAGATACGCAGTATTTT.

The CDR3 coding sequence is TGTGCCAGCAGCTTGACGGGAGAGGCTGGCTACACCTTC. It is translated as CASSLTGEAGYTF. The J gene is TRBJ1-2, the V gene TRBV7-3, with D hard to call. V lost 3 bases, J lost 7 bases, and 12 bases lay in between. The CDR3 has 13 amino acids. The germline V gene encodes CDR1 SGHTA and CDR2 FQGTGA.

The sample holds one count of this clone. The genes are TRBV4-3 and TRBJ2-2; 8 bases agree with TRBD2. After removal of 0 bases from V and 6 bases from J, the junction contained 6 bases not matched to a gene. The CDR3 covers 16 residues. The germline CDR1 and CDR2 sequences are LGHNA and YSLEER. CDR3 sequence: CASSQDLAGSAGELFF. Here the CDR3 DNA reads TGCGCCAGCAGCCAAGATTTAGCGGGGAGCGCCGGGGAGCTGTTTTTT.

The chain recombines TRBV5-4 with TRBJ1-5, with a possible D match to TRBD1 (5 bases). Between the trimmed V and J ends, which lost 4 bases and 1 base, there was a span of 9 bases. Germline V gene data show CDR1 as SGHNT and CDR2 as YYREEE (reference sequence). The CDR3 runs to 14 residues. CDR3 residues: CASSIGGSNQPQHF. CDR3 DNA: TGTGCCAGCAGCATCGGGGGGAGCAATCAGCCCCAGCATTTT.

This chain connects TRBV4-3 to TRBJ2-5, with D perhaps matching TRBD2 (6 bases). Germline loops: CDR1 LGHNA, CDR2 YSLEER. The CDR3 is 15 amino acids. The V end was cut by 1 base, the J end by 2 bases, with 11 bases between. This chain's CDR3 is CASSQGGLTQETQYF. The CDR3 bases are TGCGCCAGCAGCCAAGGGGGACTTACACAAGAGACCCAGTACTTC.